This T cell receptor beta chain was sequenced during a study of blood T cells in healthy people across ages. The study, taken as a whole, reports: Diversity was higher, and naive CD4+ cells more numerous, in long-lived donors than in aged donors. Roughly linear age-related decline in beta diversity appeared, significant by age about 40.

As regards this clonotype: Its antigen is still unknown.

A minimum of 5.5 micrograms of total RNA was extracted per sample. Primed by a sample-barcoded 5' primer and a J-beta primer mix, a second PCR proceeded for roughly 7 to 12 cycles. A minimum of 2.5 million CDR3-containing paired-end reads was obtained for each sample. TCRdb re-called the 5' RACE reads through MiXCR, storing one row per CDR3 protein. The sample holds about 2 million distinct CDR3 sequences; roughly 50% are singletons and the top ten take about 2.1%. Trimming at V came to 1 base and at J to 4 bases, leaving 4 bases not matched to a gene. The germline V gene has CDR1 MNHEY and CDR2 SVGEGT. This CDR3 spans 16 amino acids.

The sequence was collected from a woman aged 40 to 50 in good health. The source material was blood. The rearrangement uses TRBV6-2 or TRBV6-3 and TRBJ2-1; TRBD2 matches 10 bases. The DNA of the CDR3 is TGTGCCAGCAGTTACTTCACTAGCGGGGATTACAATGAGCAGTTCTTC. This codes for CASSYFTSGDYNEQFF.